This entry concerns a single TCR beta chain. This sample stems from a study of long-term antiretroviral therapy in people with HIV. This CDR3 is 16 amino acids long. Germline CDR1 SGHNT, CDR2 YENEEA. V shed 3 bases and J 3 bases; nucleotides not matched to a gene: 7. Run at survey level, the immunoSEQ assay was version v3.0. Sequencing used immunoSEQ multiplex PCR; TCRdb keeps in-frame clones, though not all of them. The sample has 15,000 to 20,000 clones, 84% seen once. The material sequenced was unsorted PBMCs, taken 0.9 years after starting antiretroviral therapy. The sequence was obtained from a man between 18 and 35 years old with HIV. The chain combines TRBV11-3 with TRBJ2-3; TRBD1 matches 9 bases. CDR3 loop: CASSLASGQGTDTQYF. DNA for the CDR3: TGTGCCAGCAGCTTGGCTTCGGGACAGGGTACAGATACGCAGTATTTT. The entire variable domain, with the rest obtained from reference TRBV11-3 and TRBJ2-3, is as follows: EAGVVQSPRYKIIEKKQPVAFWCNPISGHNTLYWYLQNLGQGPELLIRYENEEAVDDSQLPKDRFSAERLKGVDSTLKIQPAELGDSAVYLCASSLASGQGTDTQYFGPGTRLTVL.